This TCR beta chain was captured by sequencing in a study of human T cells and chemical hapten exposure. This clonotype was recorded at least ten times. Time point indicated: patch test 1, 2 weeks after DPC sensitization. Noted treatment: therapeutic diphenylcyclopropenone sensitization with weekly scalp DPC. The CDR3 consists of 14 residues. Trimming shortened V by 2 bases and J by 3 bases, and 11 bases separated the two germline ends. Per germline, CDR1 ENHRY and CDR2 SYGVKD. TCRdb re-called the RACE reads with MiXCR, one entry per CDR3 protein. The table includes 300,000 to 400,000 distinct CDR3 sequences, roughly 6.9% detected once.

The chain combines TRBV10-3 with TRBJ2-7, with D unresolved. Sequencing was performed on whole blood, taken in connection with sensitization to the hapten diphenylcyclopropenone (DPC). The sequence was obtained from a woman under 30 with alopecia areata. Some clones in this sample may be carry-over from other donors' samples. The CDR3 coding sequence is TGTGCCATCAGTGAGAATCCCGGCGACTACGAGCAGTACTTC. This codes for CAISENPGDYEQYF.